Listed below are T cell receptor beta chains from one sample, sequenced in a study of immune heterogeneity within non-small cell lung tumors. Via MiXCR, TCRdb re-called the multiplex PCR reads, giving one row per CDR3 protein. Of some 19,000 distinct CDR3 sequences listed, 28% are singletons. Specimen: lung tumor tissue. The receptors shown here come from a man aged 40-49 years with non-small cell lung cancer. Both conserved end residues are part of each CDR3. The D gene is left open where the match is weak. For some rows the clone size is stated as once, few or many, or as a class when expanded; others skip it.

TRBJ2-7,TRBV20-1,TRBD1,many,TGCAGTGCGTACGACAGGGGGCACGACGAGCAGTACTTC,CSAYDRGHDEQYF
TRBJ2-1,TRBV20-1,TRBD2,.,TGCAGTGCTAGACCGGGACTAGCGACCCCCCATGAGCAGTTCTTC,CSARPGLATPHEQFF
TRBJ1-6,TRBV6-1,.,medium-sized,TGTGCCATTAACCGGGACCCCCGGCGGTATAATTCACCCCTCCACTTT,CAINRDPRRYNSPLHF
TRBJ2-6,TRBV28,TRBD1,.,TGTGCCAGCGGCCCCCCGGACAGGGCTGGGGCCAACGTCCTGACTTTC,CASGPPDRAGANVLTF
TRBJ2-1,TRBV4-3,TRBD2,.,TGCGCCAGCAGCCAAGATCCGAGCGGGAGGGTAAATGAGCAGTTCTTC,CASSQDPSGRVNEQFF
TRBJ2-1,TRBV11-1,.,.,TGTGCCAGCAGCCCCCCGGGCGGCAGGGCCTCCTTC,CASSPPGGRASF
TRBJ2-2,TRBV20-1,TRBD2,once,TGCAGTGCTAGAGATAGGTGGAAAGAGCTAGCGGGGACCGGGGAGCTGTTTTTT,CSARDRWKELAGTGELFF
TRBJ1-1,TRBV7-2,.,.,TGTGCCAGCAGCTCGGGACTTTCGAACACTCAAGCTTTCTTT,CASSSGLSNTQAFF
TRBJ1-2,TRBV15,.,medium-sized,TGTGCCACCAGCAGAGATGGACTTCAATCTGTCAGCTACACCTTC,CATSRDGLQSVSYTF
TRBJ1-4,TRBV20-1,.,many,TGCAGTGCTCCCACTCTGCGGGGCAGCAATGAAAAACTGTTTTTT,CSAPTLRGSNEKLFF
TRBJ1-3,TRBV3-1,.,many,TGTGCCAGCAGTCGCAAGGGAGGGGGAAACACCATATATTTT,CASSRKGGGNTIYF
TRBJ2-2,TRBV20-1,TRBD2,many,TGCAGTGCTAGAAAGAGCGGGAGGGCCGGGAGAGGCGGGGAGCTGTTTTTT,CSARKSGRAGRGGELFF
TRBJ2-3,TRBV6-2/TRBV6-3,TRBD1,.,TGTGCCAGCAGTTTCTGGACAGGGAAGACCGGGACTAGCACAGATACGCAGTATTTT,CASSFWTGKTGTSTDTQYF
TRBJ1-4,TRBV6-1,TRBD1,many,TGTGCCAGCAGACGAACAGGGGCTAATGAAAAACTGTTTTTT,CASRRTGANEKLFF
TRBJ2-2,TRBV12-3/TRBV12-4,TRBD2,many,TGTGCCAGCAGGACTAGCGGGGAAACCGGGGAGCTGTTTTTT,CASRTSGETGELFF
TRBJ1-3,TRBV7-6,.,.,TGTGCCAGCAGCTTAGTGACCGTCTCTGGAAACACCATATATTTT,CASSLVTVSGNTIYF
TRBJ1-2,TRBV6-1,.,few,TGTGCCAGCAGTTCTGACAGCATTCCCCTCTACACCTTC,CASSSDSIPLYTF
TRBJ2-3,TRBV11-3,TRBD1,medium-sized,TGTGCCAGTTCTACAGGGGCGGGCACAGATACGCAGTATTTT,CASSTGAGTDTQYF
TRBJ2-4,TRBV4-1,TRBD2,few,TGCGCCAGCAGCCATAGACTAGCCCGGGAAAACATTCAGTACTTC,CASSHRLARENIQYF
TRBJ2-3,TRBV19,TRBD2,many,TGTGCCAGTAGACCACGTTTAAGCGGGACCAGCACAGATACGCAGTATTTT,CASRPRLSGTSTDTQYF
TRBJ1-2,TRBV6-2/TRBV6-3,TRBD1,.,TGTGCCAGCATTCAAGAAGAAGCCCGACAGGGTTATGGCTACACCTTC,CASIQEEARQGYGYTF
TRBJ1-6,TRBV20-1,TRBD1,many,TGCAGTGCTCCACACAGGGGATTGCGTAATTCACCCCTCCACTTT,CSAPHRGLRNSPLHF
TRBJ2-1,TRBV30,.,.,TGTGCCTGGAGGCGACTATCTCAGGGGAATGAGCAGTTCTTC,CAWRRLSQGNEQFF
TRBJ1-5,TRBV28,.,medium-sized,TGTGCCAGCAGGTACCTGACGTCGCAGCCCCAGCATTTT,CASRYLTSQPQHF
TRBJ2-2,TRBV10-3,TRBD1,few,TGTGCCATCAGGGGGACAGGGAGTGACACCGGGGAGCTGTTTTTT,CAIRGTGSDTGELFF
TRBJ1-1,TRBV19,TRBD1,medium-sized,TGTGCCAGTAGTATAGTGGCGGACAGGGACACTGAAGCTTTCTTT,CASSIVADRDTEAFF
TRBJ2-3,TRBV29-1,TRBD2,.,TGCAGCGTTTCCTCGACTAGCGGGAACACAGGTACGCAGTATTTT,CSVSSTSGNTGTQYF
TRBJ1-2,TRBV7-9,.,.,TGTGCCAGCAGCTTAGAGGGACAACGGAATGGCTACACCTTC,CASSLEGQRNGYTF
TRBJ1-3,TRBV11-2,.,once,TGTGCCAGCAGATACCAGGGCTCTGGAAACACCATATATTTT,CASRYQGSGNTIYF
TRBJ2-7,TRBV7-2,.,medium-sized,TGTGCCAGCAGCCCCAGTCCATCGACCTACGAGCAGTACTTC,CASSPSPSTYEQYF
TRBJ2-1,TRBV6-2/TRBV6-3,TRBD2,few,TGTGCCAGCAGCCCAGGCGGGAGCCCCTACAATGAGCAGTTCTTC,CASSPGGSPYNEQFF
TRBJ2-2,TRBV5-1,TRBD2,few,TGCGCCAGCAGCCCTAGCGGGAAGAACACCGGGGAGCTGTTTTTT,CASSPSGKNTGELFF
TRBJ2-7,TRBV6-5,.,medium-sized,TGTGCCAGCAGTTACTCTGGTAGCAGTTCCTCCTACGAGCAGTACTTC,CASSYSGSSSSYEQYF
TRBJ2-1,TRBV11-3,TRBD1,.,TGTGCCAGCAGCCCACAGGGGGCCCTCTCCTACAATGAGCAGTTCTTC,CASSPQGALSYNEQFF
TRBJ1-1,TRBV29-1,.,.,TGCAGCGGTGTACAGGGAGAATCTTTCTTT,CSGVQGESFF
TRBJ2-2,TRBV20-1,.,few,TGCAGTGCTAGAGATCCGCGACAGGGAGCGGGCACCGGGGAGCTGTTTTTT,CSARDPRQGAGTGELFF
TRBJ2-1,TRBV7-9,.,few,TGTGCCAGCAGCATGCACCCCGGCATCAGGGACTTTACTGACAATGAGCAGTTCTTC,CASSMHPGIRDFTDNEQFF
TRBJ2-5,TRBV19,TRBD1,many,TGTGCCAGTAGTATGAGGGACAGCCAAGAGACCCAGTACTTC,CASSMRDSQETQYF
TRBJ2-5,TRBV20-1,.,.,TGCAGTGCTAGCCCTTCCAGGGTCCCTCAGACCCAGTACTTC,CSASPSRVPQTQYF
TRBJ1-2,TRBV24-1,.,.,TGTGCCACCTACCCGGAGGGGACTAACTATGGCTACACCTTC,CATYPEGTNYGYTF
TRBJ1-1,TRBV24-1,.,many,TGTGCCACCAGTGAGAGGGGAAAGTTGGGCACTGAAGCTTTCTTT,CATSERGKLGTEAFF
TRBJ1-5,TRBV24-1,.,few,TGTGCCACCAGTGATTCAGGACGGCCCCAGCATTTT,CATSDSGRPQHF
TRBJ2-3,TRBV18,TRBD2,few,TGTGCCAGCTCACCACGGACTAGCTCAGCAGATACGCAGTATTTT,CASSPRTSSADTQYF
TRBJ2-7,TRBV24-1,TRBD1,many,TGTGCCACCAGTGACAGGGACAGGGGATACGAGCAGTACTTC,CATSDRDRGYEQYF
TRBJ1-5,TRBV19,.,many,TGTGCCAGTAGTATGGCCAGAACTCAGCCCCAGCATTTT,CASSMARTQPQHF
TRBJ1-4,TRBV7-2,TRBD1,.,TGTGCCAGCAGCTTACCGGGACAGGGGAATGAAAAACTGTTTTTT,CASSLPGQGNEKLFF
TRBJ2-2,TRBV18,TRBD2,medium-sized,TGTGCCAGCTCACCCCGACTAGCGGGGGCGGGAAACACCGGGGAGCTGTTTTTT,CASSPRLAGAGNTGELFF
TRBJ1-5,TRBV6-1,TRBD1,.,TGTGCCAGCAGGCAGGGGGCTTGGGGCAATCAGCCCCAGCATTTT,CASRQGAWGNQPQHF
TRBJ1-1,TRBV10-2,.,.,TGCGCCAGCAGGACAATGAACACTGAAGCTTTCTTT,CASRTMNTEAFF
TRBJ1-5,TRBV4-3,.,many,TGCGCCAGCAGCCAAGAAGTAGGAACACCCAATCAGCCCCAGCATTTT,CASSQEVGTPNQPQHF
TRBJ2-7,TRBV11-3,TRBD2,many,TGTGCCAGCCTCGGGGGGAACGAGCAGTACTTC,CASLGGNEQYF
TRBJ2-1,TRBV5-4,TRBD1,.,TGTGCCAGCAGCTTGATGGGACAGGGGGCGTCAAATGAGCAGTTCTTC,CASSLMGQGASNEQFF
TRBJ1-1,TRBV29-1,.,.,TGCAGCATTGGGACGGTGAACACTGAAGCTTTCTTT,CSIGTVNTEAFF
TRBJ2-5,TRBV6-2/TRBV6-3,.,few,TGTGCCAGCAGTTGGGTCTTAGCGGGAAGGGGGCAGGAGACCCAGTACTTC,CASSWVLAGRGQETQYF
TRBJ1-1,TRBV10-3,TRBD1,few,TGTGCCATCAGTCCAAGACAGGGAGAAACTGAAGCTTTCTTT,CAISPRQGETEAFF
TRBJ2-7,TRBV5-6,TRBD2,.,TGTGCCAGCAGCTTGGCCCCGGGGGGCTCCTACGAGCAGTACTTC,CASSLAPGGSYEQYF
TRBJ1-4,TRBV7-8,.,many,TGTGCCAGCAGCCTAACCAAGACAGCAGCTTTTGAAAAACTGTTTTTT,CASSLTKTAAFEKLFF
TRBJ2-1,TRBV5-1,TRBD1,few,TGCGCCAGCAGCTTTAATGTGGACAGGGGTTCCAATGAGCAGTTCTTC,CASSFNVDRGSNEQFF
TRBJ2-7,TRBV4-1,.,many,TGCGCCAGCAGCCAAGTTGGAGCCGTAGTTTACGAGCAGTACTTC,CASSQVGAVVYEQYF